These T cell receptor beta chains were read from a single sample in a study of blood T cell repertoires in COVID-19. Clones were read by immunoSEQ multiplex PCR, and TCRdb kept only the in-frame ones, dropping some. This sample has under 250,000 clones, with roughly 91% found just once. The sequenced sample consisted of PBMCs or T cells enriched from blood (not recorded which). These TCRs come from a woman in her twenties or thirties with acute COVID-19. CDR3s include the opening cysteine and the closing phenylalanine or tryptophan. Fields, in order: V gene, CDR3 protein.

v_gene: TRBV3-1/TRBV3-2
CDR3aa: CASSRKDRGLYTEAFF

v_gene: TRBV2
CDR3aa: CASGSTGDYGYTF

v_gene: TRBV6-2/TRBV6-3
CDR3aa: CASSYPDRGGKNIQYF

v_gene: TRBV4-3
CDR3aa: CASSQSAGTSGYNEQFF

v_gene: TRBV4-1
CDR3aa: CASSHLQGGNTGELFF

v_gene: TRBV5-1
CDR3aa: CASSPDRGSYGYTF

v_gene: TRBV6-5
CDR3aa: CASSSGSYGYTF

v_gene: TRBV6-5
CDR3aa: CASSYGATEAFF

v_gene: TRBV1
CDR3aa: CTSSQVPTPGQDQNEQFF

v_gene: TRBV14
CDR3aa: CASSQGRQGAYGYTF